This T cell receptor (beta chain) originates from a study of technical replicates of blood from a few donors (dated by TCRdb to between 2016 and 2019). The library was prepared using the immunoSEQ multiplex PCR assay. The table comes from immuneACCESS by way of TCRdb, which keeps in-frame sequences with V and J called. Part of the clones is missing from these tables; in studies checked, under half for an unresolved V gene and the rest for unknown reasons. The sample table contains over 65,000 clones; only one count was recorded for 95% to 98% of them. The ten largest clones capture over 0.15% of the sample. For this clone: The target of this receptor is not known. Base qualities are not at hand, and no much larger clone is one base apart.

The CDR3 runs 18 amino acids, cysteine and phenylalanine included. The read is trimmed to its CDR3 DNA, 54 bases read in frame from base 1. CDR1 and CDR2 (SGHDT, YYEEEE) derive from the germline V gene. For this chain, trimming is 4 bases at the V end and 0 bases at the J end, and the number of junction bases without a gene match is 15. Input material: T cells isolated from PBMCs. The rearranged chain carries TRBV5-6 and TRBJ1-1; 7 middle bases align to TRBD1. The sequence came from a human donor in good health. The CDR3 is CASSLWRGLSVLNTEAFF. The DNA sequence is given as TGTGCCAGCAGCCTTTGGAGGGGGCTCTCGGTCCTGAACACTGAAGCTTTCTTT.